This T cell receptor (beta chain) stems from a study of T cell repertoires in cytomegalovirus infection (dated by TCRdb to about 2019). Broadly, across the study: The peptide stimulations were aimed at well-studied HLA-B-restricted epitopes as well as recently identified HLA-C-restricted CMV epitopes, whose presentation resists viral immunomodulation. Donor HLA type was relevant to the analysis, because carriage of CMV infection together with the matching HLA type was indicated by public TCR beta signatures.

Overall results and qualifications from the work: In the ex vivo response, HLA-C-restricted CMV-specific TCR beta clonotypes were dominant, and in two of eight donors the single most frequent clonotype came from this HLA-C-restricted group. In both this cohort and an independent cohort of 300 to 450 donors, the cumulative frequency of public TCR beta family members distinguished carriers of CMV infection plus the relevant HLA type.

From V the trimming removes 4 bases and from J it removes 1 base, while the gene matches leave 8 bases of the junction unaccounted for. The CDR1 and CDR2 encoded by the germline V gene are ENHRY and SYGVKD. The CDR3, cysteine through phenylalanine, is 19 amino acids long. Of all the DNA, just the CDR3 is kept, 57 bases in frame from base 1. Note on this clonotype: Its binding antigen is unknown. Base quality data are lacking; no much larger clone is found one base away.

The treatment or condition label here, explained by the study, means: in vitro stimulation with specific CMV peptide epitopes to enrich CMV-specific T cells. This sample was sequenced with an Illumina HiSeq 1500. TCRdb reprocessed the public reads (quality trimming at Q25 with fastp, clone calling with MiXCR) and kept in-frame beta chains. Rows are unified per CDR3 protein, each entry keeping the most common DNA and genes. The table for this sample lists 400,000 to 600,000 distinct CDR3 sequences; about 39% of them were counted only once. Clones ranked in the top ten supply 43% of the sample. Sequencing used cultured PBMCs, obtained from culture after CMV antigen stimulation. Recombination connected TRBV10-3 to TRBJ2-1, and 15 junctional nucleotides match TRBD2. The TCR was taken from a human donor in good health (CMV status not recorded). Some clones in this sample may be carry-over from other donors' samples. The nucleotide sequence reads as follows: TGTGCCATCAGTGGGCTAGGGACTAGCGGGAGGAAATCCTACAATGAGCAGTTCTTC. Translated, this is CAISGLGTSGRKSYNEQFF.